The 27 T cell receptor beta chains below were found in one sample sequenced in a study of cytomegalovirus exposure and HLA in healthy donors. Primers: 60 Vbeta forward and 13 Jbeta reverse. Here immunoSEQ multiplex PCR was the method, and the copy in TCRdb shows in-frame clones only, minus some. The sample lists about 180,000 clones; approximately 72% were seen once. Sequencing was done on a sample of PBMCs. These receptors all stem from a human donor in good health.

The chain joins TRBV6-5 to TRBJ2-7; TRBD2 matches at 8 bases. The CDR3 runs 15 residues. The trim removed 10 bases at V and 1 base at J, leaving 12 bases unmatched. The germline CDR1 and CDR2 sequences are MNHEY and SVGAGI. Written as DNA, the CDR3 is TGTGCCACCACAAGGAGGCGGGGGGTTTCCTACGAGCAGTACTTC. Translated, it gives CATTRRRGVSYEQYF.

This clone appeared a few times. DNA for the CDR3: TGCGCCAGCAGCTCCGGGACAGCACCCTACGAGCAGTACTTC. Its protein is CASSSGTAPYEQYF. The V and J genes are TRBV5-1 and TRBJ2-7; 7 nucleotides match TRBD1. Trimming removed 3 bases from V and 2 bases from J; junction bases left unmatched: 5. This CDR3 has 14 residues. Per the germline V gene, CDR1 is SGHRS and CDR2 is YFSETQ.

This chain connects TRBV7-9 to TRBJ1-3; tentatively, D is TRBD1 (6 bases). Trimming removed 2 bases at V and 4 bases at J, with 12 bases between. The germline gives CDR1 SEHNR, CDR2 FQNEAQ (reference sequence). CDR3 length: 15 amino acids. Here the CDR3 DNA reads TGTGCCAGCAGCTTACCCAACAGGGTCGGAAACACCATATATTTT. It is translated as CASSLPNRVGNTIYF. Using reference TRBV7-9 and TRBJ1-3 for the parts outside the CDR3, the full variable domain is DTGVSQNPRHKITKRGQNVTFRCDPISEHNRLYWYRQTLGQGPEFLTYFQNEAQLEKSRLLSDRFSAERPKGSFSTLEIQRTEQGDSAMYLCASSLPNRVGNTIYFGEGSWLTVV.

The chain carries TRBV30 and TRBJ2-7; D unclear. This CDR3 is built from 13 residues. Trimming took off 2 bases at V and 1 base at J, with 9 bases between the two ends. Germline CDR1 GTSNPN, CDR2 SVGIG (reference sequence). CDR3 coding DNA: TGTGCCTGGAGTTCAGGCCTTTCCTACGAGCAGTACTTC. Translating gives CAWSSGLSYEQYF.

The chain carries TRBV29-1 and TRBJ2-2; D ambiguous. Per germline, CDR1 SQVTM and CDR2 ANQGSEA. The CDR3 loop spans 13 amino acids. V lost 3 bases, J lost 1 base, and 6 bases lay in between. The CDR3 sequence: CSVDAQNTGELFF. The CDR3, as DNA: TGCAGCGTTGACGCACAGAACACCGGGGAGCTGTTTTTT.

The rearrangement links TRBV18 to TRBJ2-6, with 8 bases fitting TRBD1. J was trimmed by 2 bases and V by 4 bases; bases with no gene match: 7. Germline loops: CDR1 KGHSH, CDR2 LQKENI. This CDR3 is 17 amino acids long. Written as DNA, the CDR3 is TGTGCCAGCTCACAGGGACAGGACAGCCCTGGGGCCAACGTCCTGACTTTC. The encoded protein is CASSQGQDSPGANVLTF.

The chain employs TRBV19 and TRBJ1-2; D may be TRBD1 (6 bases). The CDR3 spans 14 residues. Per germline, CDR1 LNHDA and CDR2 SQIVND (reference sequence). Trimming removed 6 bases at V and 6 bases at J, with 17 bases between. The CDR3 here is CASREQGKENGYTF. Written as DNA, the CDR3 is TGTGCCAGTAGGGAACAGGGAAAGGAAAATGGCTACACCTTC.

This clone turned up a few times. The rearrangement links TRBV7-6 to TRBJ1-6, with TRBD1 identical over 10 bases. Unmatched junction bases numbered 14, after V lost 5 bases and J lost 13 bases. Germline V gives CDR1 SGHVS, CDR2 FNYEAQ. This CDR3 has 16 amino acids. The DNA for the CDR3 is TGTGCCAGCAGCCCCAGGCTCCGGGACAGGGGCTCTCCCCTCCACTTT. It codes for CASSPRLRDRGSPLHF. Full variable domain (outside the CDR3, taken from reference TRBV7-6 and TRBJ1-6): GAGVSQSPRYKVTKRGQDVALRCDPISGHVSLYWYRQALGQGPEFLTYFNYEAQQDKSGLPNDRFSAERPEGSISTLTIQRTEQRDSAMYRCASSPRLRDRGSPLHFGNGTRLTVT.

The CDR3: CASSPSGVSSYEQYF. The CDR3 nucleotides are TGTGCCAGCAGCCCCTCCGGGGTAAGCTCCTACGAGCAGTACTTC. The V gene is TRBV7-3, the J gene TRBJ2-7, with a tentative D call TRBD2 (5 bases). CDR1 and CDR2 from the germline V gene are SGHTA and FQGTGA. The V and J ends lost 5 bases and 0 bases respectively, with 14 bases between them. The CDR3 consists of 15 residues.

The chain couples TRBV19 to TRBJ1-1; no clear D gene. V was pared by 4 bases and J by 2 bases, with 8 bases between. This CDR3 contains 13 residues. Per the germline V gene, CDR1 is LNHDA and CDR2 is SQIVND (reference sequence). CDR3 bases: TGTGCCAGTAGTACCAGTGTCAACACTGAAGCTTTCTTT. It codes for CASSTSVNTEAFF.

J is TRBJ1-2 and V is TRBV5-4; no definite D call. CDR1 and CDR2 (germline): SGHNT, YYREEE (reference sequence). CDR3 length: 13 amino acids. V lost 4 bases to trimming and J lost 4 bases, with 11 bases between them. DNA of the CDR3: TGTGCCAGCAGCAGCCGGGTCCTCTATGGCTACACCTTC. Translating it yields CASSSRVLYGYTF.

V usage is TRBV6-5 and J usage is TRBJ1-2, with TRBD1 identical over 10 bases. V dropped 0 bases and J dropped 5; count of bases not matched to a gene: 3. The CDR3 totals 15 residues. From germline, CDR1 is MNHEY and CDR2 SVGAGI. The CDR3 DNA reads TGTGCCAGCAGTTACTCAGGACAGGGGGTGTATGGCTACACCTTC. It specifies CASSYSGQGVYGYTF.

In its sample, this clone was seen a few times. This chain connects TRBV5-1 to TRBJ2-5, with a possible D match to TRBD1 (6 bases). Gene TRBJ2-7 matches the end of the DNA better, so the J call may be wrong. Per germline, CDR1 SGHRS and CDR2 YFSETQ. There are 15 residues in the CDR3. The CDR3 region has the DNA TGCGCCAGCAGCTTGGCCTGGGGGCTCTCCTACGAGCAGTACTTC. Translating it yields CASSLAWGLSYEQYF.

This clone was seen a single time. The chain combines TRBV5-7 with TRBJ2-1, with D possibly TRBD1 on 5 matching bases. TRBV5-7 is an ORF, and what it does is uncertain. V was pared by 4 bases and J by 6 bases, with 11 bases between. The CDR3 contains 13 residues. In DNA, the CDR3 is TGTGCCAGCAGCCCGAGACAGAGCAATGAGCAGTTCTTC. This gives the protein CASSPRQSNEQFF.

The CDR3 is CASSATGGINTIYF. CDR3 sequence (DNA): TGTGCCAGCAGTGCGACAGGAGGAATAAACACCATATATTTT. The chain joins TRBV25-1 to TRBJ1-3, with a tentative D call TRBD1 (6 bases). This CDR3 is 14 amino acids long. Germline values: CDR1 MGHDK, CDR2 SYGVNS. V gave up 4 bases and J gave up 6 bases, with 13 bases separating them.

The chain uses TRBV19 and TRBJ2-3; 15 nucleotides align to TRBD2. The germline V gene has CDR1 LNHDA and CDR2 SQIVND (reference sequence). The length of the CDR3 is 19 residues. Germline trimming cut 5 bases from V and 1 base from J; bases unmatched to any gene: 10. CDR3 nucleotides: TGTGCCAGTAGTCCCCGTGGACTAGCGGGGGGGGTGGGCACAGATACGCAGTATTTT. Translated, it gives CASSPRGLAGGVGTDTQYF.

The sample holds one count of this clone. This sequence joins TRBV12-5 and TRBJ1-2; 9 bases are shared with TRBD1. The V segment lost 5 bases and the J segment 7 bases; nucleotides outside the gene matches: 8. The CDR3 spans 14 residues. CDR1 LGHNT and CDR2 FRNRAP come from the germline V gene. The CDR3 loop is CASGQRQGGGGYTF. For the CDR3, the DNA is TGTGCTAGTGGTCAAAGACAGGGGGGTGGTGGCTACACCTTC.

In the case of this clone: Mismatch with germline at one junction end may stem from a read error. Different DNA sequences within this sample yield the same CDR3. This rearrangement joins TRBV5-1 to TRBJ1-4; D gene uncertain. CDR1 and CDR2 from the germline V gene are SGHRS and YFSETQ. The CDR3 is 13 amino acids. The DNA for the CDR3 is TGCGCCAGCAGCACTGAGGCTAATGAAAAGCTGTTTTTT. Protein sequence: CASSTEANEKLFF.

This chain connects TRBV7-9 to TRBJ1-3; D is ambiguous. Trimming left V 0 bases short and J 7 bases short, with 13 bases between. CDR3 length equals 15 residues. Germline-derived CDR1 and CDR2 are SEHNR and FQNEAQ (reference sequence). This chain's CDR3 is CASSLAAGPANTIYF. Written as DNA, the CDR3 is TGTGCCAGCAGCTTAGCCGCGGGTCCAGCCAACACCATATATTTT.

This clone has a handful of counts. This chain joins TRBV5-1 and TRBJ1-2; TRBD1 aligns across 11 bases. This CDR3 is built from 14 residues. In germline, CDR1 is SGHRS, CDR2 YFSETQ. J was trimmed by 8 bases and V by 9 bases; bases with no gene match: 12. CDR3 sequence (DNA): TGCGCCACCGGACCCGGACAGGGGGCGGGGGGCTACACCTTC. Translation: CATGPGQGAGGYTF.

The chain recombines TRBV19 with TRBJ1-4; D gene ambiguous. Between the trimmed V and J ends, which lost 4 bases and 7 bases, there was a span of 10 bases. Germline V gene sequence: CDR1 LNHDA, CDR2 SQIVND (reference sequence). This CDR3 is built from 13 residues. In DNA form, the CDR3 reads TGTGCCAGTAGTAACCCCCGCGGTGAAAAACTGTTTTTT. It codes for CASSNPRGEKLFF.

CDR3 sequence: CASSSVWHTGELFF. Here the CDR3 DNA reads TGTGCCAGCAGCTCCGTATGGCACACCGGGGAGCTGTTTTTT. This rearrangement joins TRBV5-6 to TRBJ2-2; D gene ambiguous. This CDR3 is 14 amino acids long. Germline loops: CDR1 SGHDT, CDR2 YYEEEE. V was pared by 3 bases and J by 3 bases, with 9 bases between.

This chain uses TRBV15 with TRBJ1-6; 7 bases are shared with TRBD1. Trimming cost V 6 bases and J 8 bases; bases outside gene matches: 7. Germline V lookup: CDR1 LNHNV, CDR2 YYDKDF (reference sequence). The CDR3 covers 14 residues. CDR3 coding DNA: TGTGCCACCAGGCCCCCGGGACAGTATTCACCCCTCCACTTT. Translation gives CATRPPGQYSPLHF.

The CDR3 sequence is CASSPDSFYEQYF. The CDR3 DNA follows: TGTGCCAGCAGCCCAGACAGTTTCTACGAGCAGTACTTC. The chain has TRBV6-5 and TRBJ2-7, with D maybe TRBD1 (5 bases). This CDR3 has 13 amino acids. Trimming stripped 6 bases from V and 3 bases from J, with 12 bases between. Germline-derived CDR1 and CDR2 are MNHEY and SVGAGI.

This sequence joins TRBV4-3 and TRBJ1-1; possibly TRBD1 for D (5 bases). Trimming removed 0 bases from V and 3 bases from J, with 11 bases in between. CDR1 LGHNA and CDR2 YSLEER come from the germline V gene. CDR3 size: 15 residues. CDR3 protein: CASSQEILGDTEAFF. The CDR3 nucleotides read TGCGCCAGCAGCCAAGAGATCCTAGGGGACACTGAAGCTTTCTTT.

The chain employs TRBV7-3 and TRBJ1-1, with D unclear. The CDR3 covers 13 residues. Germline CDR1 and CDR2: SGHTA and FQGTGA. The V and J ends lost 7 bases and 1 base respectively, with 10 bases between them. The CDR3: CASTPIPNTEAFF. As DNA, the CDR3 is TGTGCCAGCACCCCTATACCGAACACTGAAGCTTTCTTT.

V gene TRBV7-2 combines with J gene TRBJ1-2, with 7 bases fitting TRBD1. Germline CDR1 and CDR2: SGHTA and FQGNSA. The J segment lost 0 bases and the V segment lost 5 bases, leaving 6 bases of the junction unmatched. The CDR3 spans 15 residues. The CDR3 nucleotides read TGTGCCAGCAGCCCATGGACAGGAGCTAACTATGGCTACACCTTC. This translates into CASSPWTGANYGYTF.